A selection of T cell receptor beta chains follows, all from one sample in a study of cytomegalovirus exposure and HLA in healthy donors. Repertoires were generated with immunoSEQ multiplex PCR, while TCRdb's copy carries only in-frame clones and drops some. This repertoire shows roughly 130,000 clones, approximately 80% found once; its top ten account for 0.7%. Sequenced: PBMCs. The receptor set was obtained from a man aged 18 to 29 in good health and CMV-seronegative. The CDR3 runs from the conserved cysteine through the conserved F or W. The order of the fields is V gene, clone size, D gene, J gene, CDR3 protein, CDR3 DNA. The D gene is left open where the match is weak. Part of the rows lack a size; the others show once, few, many or a class for expanded clones.

v_call: TRBV5-1; clone_size: .; d_call: TRBD1; j_call: TRBJ1-6; cdr3_aa: CASSLGTGNSPLHF; cdr3_nt: TGCGCCAGCAGCTTAGGGACAGGGAATTCACCCCTCCACTTT
v_call: TRBV5-4; clone_size: .; d_call: .; j_call: TRBJ2-7; cdr3_aa: CASSLATEQYF; cdr3_nt: TGTGCCAGCAGCTTGGCTACGGAGCAGTACTTC
v_call: TRBV7-2; clone_size: .; d_call: TRBD1; j_call: TRBJ1-1; cdr3_aa: CASSLAPKGTGGRGTEAFF; cdr3_nt: TGTGCCAGCAGCTTAGCGCCAAAAGGGACAGGGGGCAGGGGCACTGAAGCTTTCTTT
v_call: TRBV11-1; clone_size: .; d_call: TRBD2; j_call: TRBJ2-7; cdr3_aa: CASSALAGLAGRSYEQYF; cdr3_nt: TGTGCCAGCAGCGCGCTCGCGGGACTAGCGGGGAGATCCTACGAGCAGTACTTC
v_call: TRBV13; clone_size: .; d_call: TRBD2; j_call: TRBJ2-1; cdr3_aa: CASSPDGGGSDNEQFF; cdr3_nt: TGTGCCAGCAGCCCGGACGGCGGGGGTTCTGACAATGAGCAGTTCTTC
v_call: TRBV9; clone_size: .; d_call: .; j_call: TRBJ2-1; cdr3_aa: CASSGRGGRFGEQFF; cdr3_nt: TGTGCCAGCAGCGGGAGAGGGGGTCGGTTTGGTGAGCAGTTCTTC
v_call: TRBV27; clone_size: .; d_call: .; j_call: TRBJ2-1; cdr3_aa: CASSLGGRPYNEQFF; cdr3_nt: TGTGCCAGCAGTTTGGGGGGGCGACCCTACAATGAGCAGTTCTTC
v_call: TRBV29-1; clone_size: .; d_call: .; j_call: TRBJ2-2; cdr3_aa: CSVRAPGVAGELFF; cdr3_nt: TGCAGCGTCAGAGCTCCAGGGGTGGCAGGGGAGCTGTTTTTT
v_call: TRBV18; clone_size: .; d_call: .; j_call: TRBJ1-2; cdr3_aa: CASSPGREVYGYTF; cdr3_nt: TGTGCCAGCTCACCCGGACGGGAAGTTTATGGCTACACCTTC
v_call: TRBV15; clone_size: .; d_call: .; j_call: TRBJ2-3; cdr3_aa: CATSRQRFTDTQYF; cdr3_nt: TGTGCCACCAGCCGACAGAGGTTCACAGATACGCAGTATTTT
v_call: TRBV11-2; clone_size: few; d_call: .; j_call: TRBJ1-1; cdr3_aa: CASSPTDNTEAFF; cdr3_nt: TGTGCCAGCAGCCCGACAGATAACACTGAAGCTTTCTTT
v_call: TRBV4-3; clone_size: .; d_call: TRBD1; j_call: TRBJ1-2; cdr3_aa: CASSQDFSQTGGNYGYTF; cdr3_nt: TGCGCCAGCAGCCAAGATTTTTCCCAAACAGGGGGCAACTATGGCTACACCTTC
v_call: TRBV7-9; clone_size: .; d_call: TRBD2; j_call: TRBJ2-6; cdr3_aa: CASSLGGGGANVLTF; cdr3_nt: TGTGCCAGCAGCTTAGGGGGGGGTGGGGCCAACGTCCTGACTTTC
v_call: TRBV5-1; clone_size: .; d_call: .; j_call: TRBJ1-2; cdr3_aa: CASRGGTNYGYTF; cdr3_nt: TGCGCCAGCAGGGGAGGAACCAACTATGGCTACACCTTC
v_call: TRBV7-9; clone_size: .; d_call: .; j_call: TRBJ2-1; cdr3_aa: CASSFVEGQFF; cdr3_nt: TGTGCCAGCAGCTTTGTTGAGGGGCAGTTCTTC
v_call: TRBV7-8; clone_size: .; d_call: TRBD1; j_call: TRBJ1-2; cdr3_aa: CASSLDRGGYGYTF; cdr3_nt: TGTGCCAGCAGCTTAGACAGGGGAGGCTATGGCTACACCTTC
v_call: TRBV6-5; clone_size: .; d_call: .; j_call: TRBJ1-2; cdr3_aa: CASKSGVGYTF; cdr3_nt: TGTGCCAGTAAATCAGGGGTAGGCTACACCTTC
v_call: TRBV29-1; clone_size: .; d_call: .; j_call: TRBJ1-1; cdr3_aa: CSVGGTNTEAFF; cdr3_nt: TGCAGCGTTGGAGGGACAAACACTGAAGCTTTCTTT
v_call: TRBV6-6; clone_size: few; d_call: .; j_call: TRBJ2-3; cdr3_aa: CASSRPWGRTDTQYF; cdr3_nt: TGTGCCAGCAGCCGACCCTGGGGGCGGACAGATACGCAGTATTTT
v_call: TRBV12-2; clone_size: .; d_call: .; j_call: TRBJ1-5; cdr3_aa: CASRSPGGPSNQPQHF; cdr3_nt: TGTGCAAGTCGCTCCCCGGGAGGGCCTAGCAATCAGCCCCAGCATTTT
v_call: TRBV18; clone_size: .; d_call: .; j_call: TRBJ1-1; cdr3_aa: CASSPLGESVNTEAFF; cdr3_nt: TGTGCCAGCTCACCACTGGGAGAAAGCGTGAACACTGAAGCTTTCTTT
v_call: TRBV7-2; clone_size: .; d_call: TRBD1; j_call: TRBJ1-6; cdr3_aa: CASSPMTGGRPPLHF; cdr3_nt: TGTGCCAGCAGCCCTATGACAGGGGGTCGGCCACCCCTCCACTTT
v_call: TRBV28; clone_size: .; d_call: TRBD2; j_call: TRBJ2-7; cdr3_aa: CASSLASGDSYEQYF; cdr3_nt: TGTGCCAGCAGTTTGGCTAGCGGGGACTCCTACGAGCAGTACTTC
v_call: TRBV7-8; clone_size: .; d_call: .; j_call: TRBJ1-1; cdr3_aa: CASSAKGDLLNTEAFF; cdr3_nt: TGTGCCAGCAGCGCTAAGGGGGACCTTTTAAACACTGAAGCTTTCTTT
v_call: TRBV19; clone_size: .; d_call: TRBD2; j_call: TRBJ2-3; cdr3_aa: CASSIAGGTTDTQYF; cdr3_nt: TGTGCCAGTAGTATCGCGGGGGGAACTACAGATACGCAGTATTTT
v_call: TRBV6-5; clone_size: once; d_call: TRBD1; j_call: TRBJ1-2; cdr3_aa: CASTDRGSNYGYTF; cdr3_nt: TGTGCCAGCACCGACAGGGGATCTAACTATGGCTACACCTTC
v_call: TRBV2; clone_size: .; d_call: .; j_call: TRBJ1-5; cdr3_aa: CASNWRSSNQPQHF; cdr3_nt: TGTGCCAGCAATTGGAGGAGTAGCAATCAGCCCCAGCATTTT
v_call: TRBV7-9; clone_size: .; d_call: .; j_call: TRBJ2-7; cdr3_aa: CASSPRTVSYEQYF; cdr3_nt: TGTGCCAGCAGCCCCCGGACAGTGAGCTACGAGCAGTACTTC
v_call: TRBV5-6; clone_size: .; d_call: .; j_call: TRBJ2-2; cdr3_aa: CASSLGYSSNTGELFF; cdr3_nt: TGTGCCAGCAGCTTGGGCTACTCTTCGAACACCGGGGAGCTGTTTTTT
v_call: TRBV2; clone_size: .; d_call: TRBD1; j_call: TRBJ2-7; cdr3_aa: CASQGQRYEQYF; cdr3_nt: TGTGCCAGCCAGGGACAGCGCTACGAGCAGTACTTC
v_call: TRBV5-6; clone_size: .; d_call: .; j_call: TRBJ1-2; cdr3_aa: CAGSLFMGAGYTF; cdr3_nt: TGTGCCGGCAGCTTGTTTATGGGGGCTGGCTACACCTTC
v_call: TRBV6-1; clone_size: .; d_call: TRBD1; j_call: TRBJ2-3; cdr3_aa: CASSHTDRDTQYF; cdr3_nt: TGTGCCAGCAGTCACACGGACAGGGATACGCAGTATTTT
v_call: TRBV6-6; clone_size: .; d_call: .; j_call: TRBJ2-5; cdr3_aa: CASSYPSGEQYF; cdr3_nt: TGTGCCAGCAGCTACCCATCCGGGGAGCAGTACTTC
v_call: TRBV10-3; clone_size: .; d_call: TRBD1; j_call: TRBJ2-5; cdr3_aa: CAISEPTGGTETQYF; cdr3_nt: TGTGCCATCAGTGAGCCCACAGGGGGCACCGAGACCCAGTACTTC
v_call: TRBV11-3; clone_size: .; d_call: .; j_call: TRBJ1-6; cdr3_aa: CASSPSAYSPLHF; cdr3_nt: TGTGCCAGCAGCCCTAGCGCGTATTCACCCCTCCACTTT
v_call: TRBV16; clone_size: .; d_call: .; j_call: TRBJ2-3; cdr3_aa: CASSYRESTDTQYF; cdr3_nt: TGTGCCAGCAGTTACAGGGAAAGCACAGATACGCAGTATTTT
v_call: TRBV5-4; clone_size: .; d_call: TRBD1; j_call: TRBJ2-4; cdr3_aa: CASSLGPTGTENIQYF; cdr3_nt: TGTGCCAGCAGCTTGGGGCCTACCGGGACAGAAAACATTCAGTACTTC
v_call: TRBV11-1; clone_size: .; d_call: TRBD1; j_call: TRBJ2-7; cdr3_aa: CASSYRGYEQYF; cdr3_nt: TGTGCCAGCAGTTACAGGGGCTACGAGCAGTACTTC
v_call: TRBV4-1; clone_size: .; d_call: TRBD1; j_call: TRBJ1-2; cdr3_aa: CASSPSLSQGARYGYTF; cdr3_nt: TGCGCCAGCAGCCCGTCACTGTCCCAGGGGGCCCGCTATGGCTACACCTTC
v_call: TRBV19; clone_size: .; d_call: TRBD1; j_call: TRBJ1-6; cdr3_aa: CASSQTGVGSPLHF; cdr3_nt: TGTGCCAGTAGTCAGACAGGGGTTGGATCACCCCTCCACTTT
v_call: TRBV7-3; clone_size: .; d_call: .; j_call: TRBJ2-2; cdr3_aa: CASHAGNTGELFF; cdr3_nt: TGTGCCAGCCACGCAGGGAACACCGGGGAGCTGTTTTTT
v_call: TRBV7-3; clone_size: .; d_call: .; j_call: TRBJ1-2; cdr3_aa: CASSLTPGLEGYTF; cdr3_nt: TGTGCCAGCAGCTTAACACCAGGGTTGGAAGGCTACACCTTC
v_call: TRBV6-5; clone_size: .; d_call: TRBD1; j_call: TRBJ1-1; cdr3_aa: CASSYSVKGAGTEAFF; cdr3_nt: TGTGCCAGCAGTTACTCGGTTAAGGGGGCTGGGACTGAAGCTTTCTTT
v_call: TRBV28; clone_size: .; d_call: .; j_call: TRBJ1-1; cdr3_aa: CASSLRVNTEAFF; cdr3_nt: TGTGCCAGCAGTTTGAGGGTGAACACTGAAGCTTTCTTT
v_call: TRBV19; clone_size: few; d_call: .; j_call: TRBJ1-1; cdr3_aa: CASSIAPGGNTEAFF; cdr3_nt: TGTGCCAGTAGTATAGCACCGGGGGGGAACACTGAAGCTTTCTTT
v_call: TRBV5-1; clone_size: .; d_call: .; j_call: TRBJ1-1; cdr3_aa: CASSHPDNTEAFF; cdr3_nt: TGCGCCAGCAGCCATCCAGATAACACTGAAGCTTTCTTT
v_call: TRBV2; clone_size: few; d_call: .; j_call: TRBJ1-1; cdr3_aa: CASSVERGYTEAFF; cdr3_nt: TGTGCCAGCAGTGTTGAGAGGGGGTACACTGAAGCTTTCTTT
v_call: TRBV9; clone_size: .; d_call: .; j_call: TRBJ1-3; cdr3_aa: CASSVVDSHSGNTIYF; cdr3_nt: TGTGCCAGCAGCGTAGTGGACAGCCATTCTGGAAACACCATATATTTT
v_call: TRBV27; clone_size: .; d_call: .; j_call: TRBJ1-1; cdr3_aa: CASSGLREGAFF; cdr3_nt: TGTGCCAGCAGCGGATTGAGGGAGGGAGCTTTCTTT
v_call: TRBV7-3; clone_size: .; d_call: TRBD2; j_call: TRBJ2-1; cdr3_aa: CASSLSGASYNEQFF; cdr3_nt: TGTGCCAGCAGCCTTAGCGGGGCCTCCTACAATGAGCAGTTCTTC
v_call: TRBV7-2; clone_size: .; d_call: .; j_call: TRBJ2-6; cdr3_aa: CASSSTGTNVLTF; cdr3_nt: TGTGCCAGCAGCTCTACGGGGACCAACGTCCTGACTTTC
v_call: TRBV7-9; clone_size: .; d_call: .; j_call: TRBJ2-7; cdr3_aa: CASSWGEAAYEQYF; cdr3_nt: TGTGCCAGCAGTTGGGGAGAGGCAGCCTACGAGCAGTACTTC
v_call: TRBV5-1; clone_size: .; d_call: .; j_call: TRBJ1-1; cdr3_aa: CASSLASTEAFF; cdr3_nt: TGCGCCAGCAGCTTGGCCAGCACTGAAGCTTTCTTT
v_call: TRBV11-2; clone_size: .; d_call: .; j_call: TRBJ1-2; cdr3_aa: CASSLEGYYGYTF; cdr3_nt: TGTGCCAGCAGCTTAGAGGGCTACTATGGCTACACCTTC
v_call: TRBV29-1; clone_size: .; d_call: TRBD1; j_call: TRBJ2-6; cdr3_aa: CSVGASPGQKASGANVLTF; cdr3_nt: TGCAGCGTCGGAGCATCACCGGGACAGAAAGCCTCTGGGGCCAACGTCCTGACTTTC
v_call: TRBV10-3; clone_size: .; d_call: .; j_call: TRBJ2-1; cdr3_aa: CAIQVGARGEQFF; cdr3_nt: TGTGCCATCCAAGTAGGCGCTCGCGGTGAGCAGTTCTTC
v_call: TRBV29-1; clone_size: .; d_call: .; j_call: TRBJ1-2; cdr3_aa: CSVEGRDGYTF; cdr3_nt: TGCAGCGTTGAAGGCAGGGATGGCTACACCTTC